These 17 T cell receptor beta chains share one sample of origin, sequenced in a study of T-cell reconstitution after alpha-beta-depleted transplantation in children. Unique molecular identifiers were incorporated during preparation of the TCRbeta library. TCRdb reprocessed the PCR reads via MiXCR and lists one record per CDR3 protein. This table holds 120,000 or so distinct CDR3 sequences, more than 20% found once. Sample: PBMCs, mostly from graft donor cells, taken 180 days after TCRalphabeta/CD19-depleted stem cell transplant. The receptors come from a male patient between 2 and 9 years old who had a stem cell transplant for chronic granulomatous disease, so the T cells may come from the graft donor.

This clonotype was counted a few times. The junction departs from germline at one end; a sequencing error may be responsible. The chain is built from TRBV10-3 and TRBJ2-7; possible D gene TRBD2, 6 bases. CDR1 ENHRY and CDR2 SYGVKD come from the germline V gene. CDR3 length: 14 residues. The CDR3 nucleotides are TGTGCCATCAGTGACCGGACGGGCGCCGGGGGATTAATATTC. It translates to CAISDRTGAGGLIF.

This clonotype was seen more than once but under ten times. The chain has TRBV12-3 or TRBV12-4 and TRBJ2-1; the match to TRBD2 covers 14 bases. Trimming cost V 5 bases and J 5 bases; bases outside gene matches: 2. This CDR3 has 15 residues. CDR3 DNA sequence: TGTGCCAGCAGTAAGGGACTAGCGGGAGACAATGAGCAGTTCTTC. It translates to CASSKGLAGDNEQFF.

This clonotype has more than one count but fewer than ten. J is TRBJ2-5 and V is TRBV12-3 or TRBV12-4; no clear D. Trimming removed 2 bases from V and 4 bases from J, with 5 bases in between. The CDR3 has 12 residues. DNA for the CDR3: TGTGCCAGCAGTTTATTTTTAGAGACCCAGTACTTC. This translates into CASSLFLETQYF.

This clonotype was observed a few times. The chain has TRBV10-3 and TRBJ2-2; 7 bases map to TRBD1. This CDR3 spans 16 amino acids. V was pared by 3 bases and J by 2 bases, with 6 bases of the junction left unmatched. CDR1 and CDR2 from the germline V gene are ENHRY and SYGVKD. CDR3 bases: TGTGCCATCAGTGACCCCTACAGGGGAAACACCGGGGAGCTGTTTTTT. This gives the protein CAISDPYRGNTGELFF.

This clonotype was counted many times. The J gene is TRBJ2-1, the V gene TRBV7-3; possibly TRBD2 for D (6 bases). Germline V gives CDR1 SGHTA, CDR2 FQGTGA. The CDR3 length is 16 residues. V dropped 2 bases and J dropped 5 bases, with 16 bases sitting between them. The CDR3 spells CASSLGASLANNEQFF. In DNA, the CDR3 is TGTGCCAGCAGCTTAGGGGCCTCTCTAGCGAACAATGAGCAGTTCTTC.

This clonotype was observed a handful of times. The chain combines TRBV29-1 with TRBJ1-4; 12 bases fit TRBD1. The germline gives CDR1 SQVTM, CDR2 ANQGSEA. Trimming took 5 bases from V and 9 from J; bases not matched to a gene: 4. The CDR3 consists of 13 residues. Here the CDR3 reads CSVTGQGAKKLFF. CDR3 DNA sequence: TGCAGCGTTACGGGACAGGGGGCGAAAAAACTGTTTTTT.

This clonotype has more than one count but fewer than ten. The chain recombines TRBV6-1 with TRBJ2-3; unclear D gene. Between the trimmed V and J ends, which lost 8 bases and 4 bases, there was a span of 16 bases. This CDR3 region has 14 residues. Germline CDR1 is MNHNS and CDR2 is SASEGT. The CDR3: CASSKESFPDTQYF. CDR3 in DNA: TGTGCCAGCTCAAAAGAGTCGTTCCCAGATACGCAGTATTTT.

The chain is built from TRBV20-1 and TRBJ2-2; D may be TRBD1 (6 bases). This CDR3 spans 16 amino acids. Germline CDR1 DFQATT, CDR2 SNEGSKA (reference sequence). Deletions cut 3 bases from V and 0 bases from J, with 14 bases between. The CDR3 reads CSARRDRLANTGELFF. As DNA, the CDR3 is TGCAGTGCTAGGCGCGACAGGCTAGCGAACACCGGGGAGCTGTTTTTT.

This clonotype occurred many times. J is TRBJ2-1 and V is TRBV4-2, with TRBD2 identical over 16 bases. CDR1 is LGHNA, CDR2 YNFKEQ, per germline. The J segment lost 10 bases and the V segment lost 0 bases, leaving 3 bases of the junction unmatched. The CDR3 extends over 16 amino acids. The CDR3 loop is CASSQEGTSGGAEQFF. CDR3 nucleotide sequence: TGTGCCAGCAGCCAAGAAGGGACTAGCGGGGGGGCAGAGCAGTTCTTC.

J is TRBJ2-5 and V is TRBV6-2 or TRBV6-3; D perhaps matches TRBD2 (5 bases). The CDR3 totals 12 residues. V gave up 11 bases and J gave up 7 bases, with 17 bases separating them. CDR1 is MNHEY and CDR2 is SVGEGT in the germline V gene. CDR3 region: CAGSRGAGTQYF. In DNA form, the CDR3 reads TGTGCCGGGAGCAGAGGCGCGGGGACCCAGTACTTC.

The table lists this clonotype with many counts. The chain joins TRBV29-1 to TRBJ2-3; D is unclear. The CDR3 is 10 amino acids. Germline V gene data show CDR1 as SQVTM and CDR2 as ANQGSEA. The germline V and J ends were trimmed by 4 bases and 6 bases, with 5 bases remaining between them. For the CDR3, the DNA is TGCAGCGTTGCTGGGGATACGCAGTATTTT. It encodes CSVAGDTQYF.

The rearrangement joins TRBV9 to TRBJ2-7; a possible D gene is TRBD1 (6 bases). Germline loops: CDR1 SGDLS, CDR2 YYNGEE. The germline V and J ends were trimmed by 0 bases and 2 bases, with 9 bases remaining between them. The CDR3 contains 14 residues. CDR3 amino acids: CASSVGGDTYEQYF. The CDR3 region has the DNA TGTGCCAGCAGCGTAGGAGGGGACACCTACGAGCAGTACTTC.

This clonotype turned up a few times. The chain uses TRBV3-1 and TRBJ1-4, with 10 bases matching TRBD1. J was trimmed by 0 bases and V by 5 bases; bases with no gene match: 9. CDR1 and CDR2 (germline): LGHDT, YNNKEL (reference sequence). The CDR3 sequence is 18 residues long. The CDR3 sequence: CASSFRDRGSATNEKLFF. The CDR3 bases are TGTGCCAGCAGCTTCCGGGACAGGGGCTCTGCAACTAATGAAAAACTGTTTTTT.

The V and J genes are TRBV5-6 and TRBJ2-2; D gene ambiguous. The germline V and J ends were trimmed by 1 base and 8 bases, with 6 bases remaining between them. The CDR3 runs 12 residues. Germline values: CDR1 SGHDT, CDR2 YYEEEE. For the CDR3, the DNA is TGTGCCAGCAGCTTGTTTTCGGGGGAGCTGTTTTTT. Amino acids: CASSLFSGELFF. Looking up the rest from reference TRBV5-6 and TRBJ2-2 gives the full variable domain: DAGVTQSPTHLIKTRGQQVTLRCSPKSGHDTVSWYQQALGQGPQFIFQYYEEEERQRGNFPDRFSGHQFPNYSSELNVNALLLGDSALYLCASSLFSGELFFGEGSRLTVL.

This clonotype was picked up many times. The V call is TRBV9, the J call TRBJ2-7; a weak D match, TRBD1 (6 bases). CDR1 is SGDLS, CDR2 YYNGEE, per germline. The V end lost 0 bases, the J end lost 0 bases, and 10 bases lay between the germline ends. The CDR3 has 15 amino acids. The CDR3 sequence: CASSVGQAISYEQYF. The CDR3 DNA follows: TGTGCCAGCAGCGTAGGACAGGCAATCTCCTACGAGCAGTACTTC.

In this sample, this clonotype turned up many times. This chain uses TRBV24-1 with TRBJ1-2; no definite D call. CDR1 is KGHDR, CDR2 SFDVKD, per germline. The CDR3 consists of 12 residues. Trimming shortened V by 4 bases and J by 8 bases, and 10 bases separated the two germline ends. CDR3 region: CATSDRIEGYTF. The DNA of the CDR3 is TGTGCCACCAGTGACCGGATAGAGGGCTACACCTTC.

V is TRBV12-3 or TRBV12-4 and J is TRBJ1-6; tentatively, D is TRBD1 (5 bases). The CDR3 is made up of 15 amino acids. Trimming took off 4 bases at V and 8 bases at J, with 15 bases between the two ends. The CDR3 nucleotides read TGTGCCAGCAGTTCCCGGGACGGACGTCATTCACCCCTCCACTTT. This translates into CASSSRDGRHSPLHF.